This note documents a single T cell receptor (beta chain) sequence. What it binds is unknown. In germline, CDR1 is SGHRS, CDR2 YFSETQ. The CDR3 has 11 residues. Trimming cost V 5 bases and J 1 base, with 3 bases left between them. This entry belongs to a study of beta chain features in type 1 diabetes. Isolated RNA was reverse transcribed in full, so expressed TCRB transcripts were sequenced. There were 3 million to 4 million reads on average in the naive, central memory and regulatory T cell samples. Using immunoSEQ multiplex PCR, the repertoire was profiled, and TCRdb retains in-frame clones only, with some absent. The sample consists of nearly 700,000 clones, around an eighth of them appearing once. Cell sorting via CD45RO/CCR7/CD25/CD127/CD95/CD27 was performed to obtain CD4+ naive, central memory, regulatory and stem cell-like memory cells. Study-level points and caveats: The naive, central memory and Treg TCRB repertoires showed an apparent similarity that was greater among patients than among healthy donors. TCRB CDR3s from Type 1 diabetes patients were moderately but significantly shorter in all four CD4+ subsets. Cells expressing TCR highly could be over-represented by cDNA sequencing.

The V gene is TRBV5-1, the J gene TRBJ1-1, with unresolved D. The clonotype was recovered from a man between 18 and 35 years old with type 1 diabetes. The sample was naive CD4+ T cells from blood. Here the CDR3 reads CASRQNTEAFF. CDR3 bases: TGCGCCAGCAGGCAGAACACTGAAGCTTTCTTT. Full variable domain (remainder filled in from reference TRBV5-1 and TRBJ1-1): KAGVTQTPRYLIKTRGQQVTLSCSPISGHRSVSWYQQTPGQGLQFLFEYFSETQRNKGNFPGRFSGRQFSNSRSEMNVSTLELGDSALYLCASRQNTEAFFGQGTRLTVV.